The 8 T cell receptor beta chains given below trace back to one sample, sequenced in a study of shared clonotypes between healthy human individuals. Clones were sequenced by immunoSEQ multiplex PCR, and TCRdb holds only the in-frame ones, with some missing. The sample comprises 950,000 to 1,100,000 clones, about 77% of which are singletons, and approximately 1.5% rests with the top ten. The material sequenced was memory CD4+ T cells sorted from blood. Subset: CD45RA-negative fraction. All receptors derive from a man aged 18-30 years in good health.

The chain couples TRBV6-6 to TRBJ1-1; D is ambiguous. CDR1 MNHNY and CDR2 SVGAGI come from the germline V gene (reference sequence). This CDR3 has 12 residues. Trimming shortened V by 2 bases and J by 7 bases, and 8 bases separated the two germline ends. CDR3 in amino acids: CASSYGKGEAFF. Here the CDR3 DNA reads TGTGCCAGCAGTTACGGAAAGGGTGAAGCTTTCTTT.

The CDR3 reads CASSELERGYQPQHF. Written as DNA, the CDR3 is TGTGCCAGCAGTGAACTGGAAAGGGGCTATCAGCCCCAGCATTTT. The V and J genes are TRBV6-1 and TRBJ1-5, with a tentative D call TRBD1 (5 bases). V was trimmed by 2 bases and J by 5 bases, leaving 13 bases between them. The CDR3 has 15 amino acids. Germline V lookup: CDR1 MNHNS, CDR2 SASEGT.

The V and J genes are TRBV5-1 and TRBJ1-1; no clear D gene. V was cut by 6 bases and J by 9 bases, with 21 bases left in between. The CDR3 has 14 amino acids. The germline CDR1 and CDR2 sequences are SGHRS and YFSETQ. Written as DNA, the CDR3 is TGCGCCAGCACCTCCTTTTCCGGCGGAGAGAAAGCTTTCTTT. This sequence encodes CASTSFSGGEKAFF.

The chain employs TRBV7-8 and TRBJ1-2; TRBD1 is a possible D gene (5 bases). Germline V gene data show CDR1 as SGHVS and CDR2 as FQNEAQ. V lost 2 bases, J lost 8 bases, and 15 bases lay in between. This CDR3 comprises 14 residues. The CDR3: CASSLRGRGEGYTF. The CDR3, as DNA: TGTGCCAGCAGCTTAAGGGGACGGGGCGAAGGCTACACCTTC.

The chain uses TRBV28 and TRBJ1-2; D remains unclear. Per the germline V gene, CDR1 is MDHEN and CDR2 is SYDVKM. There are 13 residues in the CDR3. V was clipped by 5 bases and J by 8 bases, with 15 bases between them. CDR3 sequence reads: CASSPPTPRGYTF. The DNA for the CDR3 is TGTGCCAGCAGTCCGCCTACTCCTCGGGGCTACACCTTC.

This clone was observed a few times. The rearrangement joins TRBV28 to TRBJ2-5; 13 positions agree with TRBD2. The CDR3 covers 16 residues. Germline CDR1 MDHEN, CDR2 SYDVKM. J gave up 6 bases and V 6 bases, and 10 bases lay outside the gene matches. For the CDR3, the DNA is TGTGCCAGCAGCTCAGCCGGGACTAGCGGGATTAAGACCCAGTACTTC. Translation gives CASSSAGTSGIKTQYF.

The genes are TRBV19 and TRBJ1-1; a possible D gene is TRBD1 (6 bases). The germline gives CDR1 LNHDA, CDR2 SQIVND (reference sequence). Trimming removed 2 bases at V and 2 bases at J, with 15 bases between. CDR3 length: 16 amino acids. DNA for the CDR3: TGTGCCAGTAGTATAATTACGGGGGCAGGAAACACTGAAGCTTTCTTT. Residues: CASSIITGAGNTEAFF.

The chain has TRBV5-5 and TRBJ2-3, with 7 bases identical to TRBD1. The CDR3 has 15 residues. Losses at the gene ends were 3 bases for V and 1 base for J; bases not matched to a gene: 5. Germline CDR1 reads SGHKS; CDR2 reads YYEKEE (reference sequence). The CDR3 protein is CASSSYRGGTDTQYF. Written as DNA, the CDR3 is TGTGCCAGCAGCTCATACAGGGGAGGCACAGATACGCAGTATTTT.